The rows below give T cell receptor beta chains drawn from one sample of a study of regulatory T cells in long-lasting Graves disease. MiXCR was run by TCRdb on the multiplex PCR reads, yielding one entry per CDR3 protein. Of hundreds of thousands of distinct CDR3 sequences in the sample, approximately 12% were seen once. This sample was also put to use in a study of T cells in Graves' hyperthyroidism and ophthalmopathy.

The sequencing used peripheral blood mononuclear cells (PBMCs), collected at new diagnosis, from a patient treated with antithyroid drugs. These receptors were obtained from a woman between 25 and 40 years old with Graves disease. Both conserved end residues are trimmed from each CDR3. A D gene is named only where the DNA matches it firmly.

j_call v_call d_call cdr3_aa
TRBJ1-5 TRBV12-3/TRBV12-4 NA ATSLVNQPQH
TRBJ2-3 TRBV11-2 TRBD2 ASSRLAASTDTQY
TRBJ2-7 TRBV3-1 NA ASSQVNEQY
TRBJ2-5 TRBV7-2 TRBD2 ASSSRLAGVETQY
TRBJ2-2 TRBV28 TRBD2 ASSLGTSGIARNTGELF
TRBJ2-1 TRBV4-1 NA ASSQGDRLFDEQF
TRBJ2-6 TRBV6-1 NA ASMARSSGANVLT
TRBJ2-7 TRBV7-8 NA ASSLTLTRMSYEQY
TRBJ2-4 TRBV6-1 NA ASSLSLVMNIQY
TRBJ1-2 TRBV7-2 NA ASSVSGVRRGYT
TRBJ2-5 TRBV6-2/TRBV6-3 NA ASSYAEETQY
TRBJ1-3 TRBV7-2 NA ASSLMTTSGNTIY
TRBJ2-1 TRBV2 NA ASNRRSYNEQF
TRBJ2-5 TRBV7-2 TRBD1 ASSLARQGLGTQY
TRBJ1-5 TRBV9 NA ASSPVGGPNQPQH
TRBJ2-5 TRBV9 NA ASSGGAGTRLTQY
TRBJ1-1 TRBV9 NA ASSAEGGTEAF
TRBJ1-2 TRBV19 TRBD1 ASRSGTGDYGYT
TRBJ2-1 TRBV7-9 TRBD2 ASRDQGLGPYNEQF
TRBJ2-3 TRBV7-9 TRBD2 ASSLGLSGMTDTQY
TRBJ1-1 TRBV10-3 NA AISESPRTNTEAF
TRBJ1-2 TRBV27 TRBD1 ASSPQGVRSGYT
TRBJ1-3 TRBV30 NA AWGIVSANTIY
TRBJ1-6 TRBV12-3/TRBV12-4 TRBD1 ASSDRGPYNSPLH
TRBJ1-2 TRBV28 NA ASSSPGGRRGYT
TRBJ2-1 TRBV20-1 NA SAREDNEQF
TRBJ1-3 TRBV2 NA ASRYRAGNTIY
TRBJ1-5 TRBV7-2 NA ASSLLYQPQH
TRBJ1-1 TRBV30 NA AWSLIWNTEAF
TRBJ2-5 TRBV19 TRBD2 ASSTQKTSGETQY
TRBJ1-2 TRBV20-1 NA SATHPGTHYGYT
TRBJ1-6 TRBV11-2 NA ASSLGAGSSYNSPLH
TRBJ2-6 TRBV4-3 NA ASSRAGSTAGANVLT
TRBJ2-5 TRBV11-2 NA ASSFAGDETQY
TRBJ2-3 TRBV11-2 NA ASSLDFPRQWHTDTQY
TRBJ2-1 TRBV7-9 TRBD2 ASSSKGSGRGNEQF
TRBJ2-3 TRBV6-2/TRBV6-3 NA ASSPVGTGPDTQY
TRBJ2-7 TRBV27 TRBD2 ASSSYGRIAGGMYEQY
TRBJ2-1 TRBV27 NA ASSFFPGLGNEQF
TRBJ2-7 TRBV7-9 NA ASSPRDVVIYEQY
TRBJ2-1 TRBV3-1 NA ASSHVTVNEQF
TRBJ1-5 TRBV20-1 NA SARDSRVGGQPQH
TRBJ2-7 TRBV28 NA ASSFRGAHSPYEQY
TRBJ1-2 TRBV7-8 TRBD1 ASSLNRGSGYT
TRBJ2-5 TRBV5-1 NA ASSLLAGLETQY
TRBJ2-1 TRBV30 NA AWSGGREQF
TRBJ2-1 TRBV9 NA ASSPHRVGPYNEQF
TRBJ1-1 TRBV30 NA AWRGDFVDTEAF
TRBJ2-2 TRBV6-5 NA ASSYSRNTGELF
TRBJ2-7 TRBV29-1 NA SVIKEGEQY